This TCR beta chain was obtained from a study of T cell responses to AZD1222 COVID-19 vaccine. CDR1 is KGHSH and CDR2 is LQKENI in the germline V gene. The V end lost 0 bases, the J end lost 4 bases, and 12 bases lay between the germline ends. The CDR3 runs 15 residues. A note on this clone: Its antigen is unknown.

The repertoire was sequenced with immunoSEQ multiplex PCR; TCRdb's copy has only in-frame clones and lacks some. The table shows some 87,000 clones, with approximately 90% occurring only once. Findings and caveats of the study: Nearly half of spike-specific TCRs reportedly target unmutated variant regions. Repertoire collection took place solely once the T cell response had peaked.

This clonotype was sampled from an adult in good health. V gene TRBV18 combines with J gene TRBJ1-1, with D maybe TRBD1 (5 bases). This specimen was peripheral blood, taken on day 0 of AZD1222 vaccination. As DNA, the CDR3 is TGTGCCAGCTCACCACCAGGGGTGGGGGGCACTGAAGCTTTCTTT. It translates to CASSPPGVGGTEAFF.